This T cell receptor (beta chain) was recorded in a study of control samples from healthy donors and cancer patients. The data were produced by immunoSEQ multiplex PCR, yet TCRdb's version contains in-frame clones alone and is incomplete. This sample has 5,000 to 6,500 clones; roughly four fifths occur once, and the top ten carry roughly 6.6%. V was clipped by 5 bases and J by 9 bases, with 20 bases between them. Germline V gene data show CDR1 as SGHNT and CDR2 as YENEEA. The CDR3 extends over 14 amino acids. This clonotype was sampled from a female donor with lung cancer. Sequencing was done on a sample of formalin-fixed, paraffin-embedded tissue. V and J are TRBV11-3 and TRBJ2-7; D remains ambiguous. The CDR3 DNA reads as TGTGCCAGCAGCCCCGGAGCGCCCTCTGCTTCGCAGTACTTC. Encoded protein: CASSPGAPSASQYF.